These 2 T cell receptor beta chains came from one sample sequenced in a study of blood T cell repertoires in COVID-19. Clones were read by immunoSEQ multiplex PCR, and TCRdb kept only the in-frame ones, dropping some. This table has about 200,000 clones, 76% appearing once. Sequences were obtained from PBMCs or T cells enriched from blood (not recorded which). These receptors were taken from a woman between 50 and 59 years old with acute COVID-19.

The chain carries TRBV11-3 and TRBJ2-2; 7 bases line up with TRBD1. CDR3 length: 14 residues. Germline-derived CDR1 and CDR2 are SGHNT and YENEEA. The ends lost 5 bases at V and 10 bases at J; junction bases unmatched: 10. The CDR3 protein is CASSPGQDLKELFF. The CDR3 bases are TGTGCCAGCAGCCCCGGACAGGATCTTAAGGAGCTGTTTTTT.

This clone was recorded only once. The chain employs TRBV7-2 and TRBJ1-6; D is uncertain. Trimming took off 8 bases at V and 0 bases at J, with 14 bases between the two ends. CDR3 size: 16 residues. Germline V gene sequence: CDR1 SGHTA, CDR2 FQGNSA. CDR3 DNA: TGTGCCAGCGGTACAGCCCCGAGCTCCTATAATTCACCCCTCCACTTT. Translating gives CASGTAPSSYNSPLHF.